These 24 T cell receptor beta chains share one sample of origin, sequenced in a study of shared clonotypes between healthy human individuals. Terminally differentiated effector memory CD45RA+ cells were excluded from the naive CD8 cells, which were CD45RO-negative and positively selected for CCR7. Sequenced by immunoSEQ multiplex PCR; TCRdb stores in-frame clones only, minus some. Among some 630,000 clones listed, about 96% were seen once. Sequences were obtained from naive CD8+ T cells sorted from blood. These receptors were taken from a woman younger than 45 in good health.

In its sample, this clone was seen a few times. The chain recombines TRBV9 with TRBJ1-2; D unresolved. The CDR3 totals 16 residues. CDR1 is SGDLS and CDR2 is YYNGEE in the germline V gene. V lost 3 bases and J lost 5, with 20 bases in between. Written as DNA, the CDR3 is TGTGCCAGCAGCGGGTCGGGGTTCGGTTACGGATATGGCTACACCTTC. Residues: CASSGSGFGYGYGYTF.

The genes are TRBV28 and TRBJ1-1; D perhaps matches TRBD1 (5 bases). CDR1 is MDHEN and CDR2 is SYDVKM in the germline V gene. V dropped 3 bases and J dropped 1 base, with 15 bases sitting between them. The CDR3 is made up of 16 amino acids. The chain's CDR3 is CASSFWIRVQNTEAFF. CDR3 DNA: TGTGCCAGCAGTTTTTGGATCAGGGTACAGAACACTGAAGCTTTCTTT. Filled out from reference TRBV28 and TRBJ1-1, the complete variable domain reads DVKVTQSSRYLVKRTGEKVFLECVQDMDHENMFWYRQDPGLGLRLIYFSYDVKMKEKGDIPEGYSVSREKKERFSLILESASTNQTSMYLCASSFWIRVQNTEAFFGQGTRLTVV.

The V and J genes are TRBV19 and TRBJ2-1; D remains ambiguous. Germline V gene sequence: CDR1 LNHDA, CDR2 SQIVND (reference sequence). Trimming shortened V by 0 bases and J by 9 bases, and 9 bases separated the two germline ends. The CDR3 is made up of 13 amino acids. The CDR3 protein is CASSIEVTSEQFF. The CDR3, as DNA: TGTGCCAGTAGTATAGAGGTCACGAGTGAGCAGTTCTTC.

The CDR3 here is CASSFGAAISNYGYTF. CDR3 in DNA: TGTGCCAGCAGCTTTGGGGCAGCAATCTCCAACTATGGCTACACCTTC. V gene TRBV5-6 combines with J gene TRBJ1-2; D perhaps matches TRBD1 (5 bases). Germline CDR1 SGHDT, CDR2 YYEEEE. The CDR3 extends over 16 amino acids. V was shortened by 2 bases and J by 2 bases, with 16 bases between the two germline ends.

V gene TRBV7-9 combines with J gene TRBJ1-4; D not resolved. Germline V gene data show CDR1 as SEHNR and CDR2 as FQNEAQ (reference sequence). Trimming removed 5 bases from V and 8 bases from J, with 9 bases in between. This CDR3 comprises 12 residues. The CDR3 protein is CASSRSEEKLFF. DNA of the CDR3: TGTGCCAGCAGCCGGAGTGAGGAAAAACTGTTTTTT. The full variable domain, in which reference TRBV7-9 and TRBJ1-4 provide the parts outside the CDR3, is DTGVSQNPRHKITKRGQNVTFRCDPISEHNRLYWYRQTLGQGPEFLTYFQNEAQLEKSRLLSDRFSAERPKGSFSTLEIQRTEQGDSAMYLCASSRSEEKLFFGSGTQLSVL.

The rearrangement links TRBV29-1 to TRBJ2-5, with 11 bases aligning to TRBD2. The length of the CDR3 is 14 residues. V lost 5 bases to trimming and J lost 4 bases; unmatched junction nucleotides: 6. Per germline, CDR1 SQVTM and CDR2 ANQGSEA. CDR3 in amino acids: CSVLAGGPLETQYF. In DNA, the CDR3 is TGCAGCGTTTTAGCGGGAGGGCCCCTAGAGACCCAGTACTTC.

The rearrangement uses TRBV7-6 and TRBJ2-1; D not resolved. CDR1 and CDR2 from the germline V gene are SGHVS and FNYEAQ. V gave up 1 base and J gave up 3 bases, with 1 base separating them. The CDR3 is 12 residues long. CDR3: CASSLDYNEQFF. The DNA for the CDR3 is TGTGCCAGCAGCTTAGACTACAATGAGCAGTTCTTC.

This rearrangement joins TRBV7-9 to TRBJ2-3, with TRBD2 matching over 12 bases. The germline V gene encodes CDR1 SEHNR and CDR2 FQNEAQ (reference sequence). The CDR3 length is 14 residues. V was pared by 9 bases and J by 2 bases, with 3 bases of the junction left unmatched. CDR3 DNA: TGTGCCAGTCTAGCGGGAGGGGCCACAGATACGCAGTATTTT. Its translation is CASLAGGATDTQYF.

This clone was observed a handful of times. This chain connects TRBV30 to TRBJ1-1; D unresolved. This CDR3 has 15 amino acids. V dropped 2 bases and J dropped 6 bases, with 19 bases sitting between them. CDR1 is GTSNPN, CDR2 SVGIG, per germline (reference sequence). The DNA of the CDR3 is TGTGCCTGGAGTCTCCTCCCGGACCGGCTGGCTGAAGCTTTCTTT. Residues: CAWSLLPDRLAEAFF.

The J gene is TRBJ2-7, the V gene TRBV30; 7 bases are a match to TRBD1. The CDR3 is made up of 14 amino acids. Germline-derived CDR1 and CDR2 are GTSNPN and SVGIG (reference sequence). With 5 bases clipped from V and 0 bases from J, the junction kept 7 bases outside the gene matches. The CDR3 coding sequence is TGTGCCTGGCACCTCCGGGACAGCTCCTACGAGCAGTACTTC. Its translation is CAWHLRDSSYEQYF.

This chain uses TRBV11-2 with TRBJ2-3, with D maybe TRBD2 (5 bases). The CDR3 sequence is 15 residues long. CDR1 is SGHAT, CDR2 FQNNGV, per germline. Trimming removed 2 bases at V and 2 bases at J, with 11 bases between. The CDR3 DNA reads TGTGCCAGCAGCTTAACCCGGACTGACACAGATACGCAGTATTTT. Translated: CASSLTRTDTDTQYF. Together with reference TRBV11-2 and TRBJ2-3, the CDR3 gives the full variable domain: EAGVAQSPRYKIIEKRQSVAFWCNPISGHATLYWYQQILGQGPKLLIQFQNNGVVDDSQLPKDRFSAERLKGVDSTLKIQPAKLEDSAVYLCASSLTRTDTDTQYFGPGTRLTVL.

The V gene is TRBV4-2, the J gene TRBJ2-1, with a tentative D call TRBD2 (6 bases). Germline V lookup: CDR1 LGHNA, CDR2 YNFKEQ. CDR3 length: 15 residues. V lost 0 bases and J lost 4, with 10 bases in between. This chain's CDR3 is CASSQDSGAYNEQFF. CDR3 coding DNA: TGTGCCAGCAGCCAAGATTCGGGAGCTTACAATGAGCAGTTCTTC.

J is TRBJ2-3 and V is TRBV27; weak D call: TRBD2 (6 bases). The CDR3 consists of 14 residues. The germline V gene encodes CDR1 MNHEY and CDR2 SMNVEV (reference sequence). The V end lost 6 bases, the J end lost 7 bases, and 17 bases lay between the germline ends. The CDR3 loop reads CASRIFPGLNTQYF. CDR3 bases: TGTGCCAGCAGGATCTTCCCGGGACTTAATACGCAGTATTTT.

The chain recombines TRBV29-1 with TRBJ2-5, with TRBD1 as a possible D gene (6 bases). The J call may be in error: the DNA end matches TRBJ2-7 better. Germline CDR1 SQVTM, CDR2 ANQGSEA. The CDR3 contains 13 residues. CDR3 region: CSPPGGDNYEQYF. The CDR3 DNA reads as TGCAGCCCCCCTGGTGGGGACAACTACGAGCAGTACTTC.

DNA for the CDR3: TGTGCCAGCAGGCTAGCGGGAGGGCCCTCCTACGAGCAGTACTTC. It translates to CASRLAGGPSYEQYF. This chain links TRBV5-4 with TRBJ2-7, with TRBD2 matching over 12 bases. Germline CDR1 reads SGHNT; CDR2 reads YYREEE (reference sequence). CDR3 length equals 15 residues. The V gene end was trimmed by 5 bases and the J gene end by 0 bases; junction bases not matched to a gene: 3.

The chain links TRBV27 to TRBJ2-1; D gene ambiguous. The V end lost 3 bases, the J end lost 0 bases, and 9 bases lay between the germline ends. Germline CDR1 is MNHEY and CDR2 is SMNVEV (reference sequence). This CDR3 is 15 amino acids long. CDR3 residues: CASSFAVSSYNEQFF. For the CDR3, the DNA is TGTGCCAGCAGTTTTGCGGTTAGCTCCTACAATGAGCAGTTCTTC.

The chain employs TRBV19 and TRBJ2-1, with D maybe TRBD1 (5 bases). The CDR3 contains 11 residues. CDR1 and CDR2 (germline): LNHDA, SQIVND (reference sequence). The ends were cut back, 8 bases at V and 8 bases at J, with 10 bases in the middle. The CDR3 region is CASRTYHEQFF. The CDR3 DNA reads as TGTGCCAGTCGGACATATCATGAGCAGTTCTTC.

In the case of this clone: A read error may account for a junction end that differs from germline. V gene TRBV6-5 combines with J gene TRBJ2-5; weak D call: TRBD2 (5 bases). Germline-derived CDR1 and CDR2 are MNHEY and SVGAGI. The CDR3 runs to 10 residues. CDR3 DNA sequence: TGTGCCAGCAGGGGAGAGGCCCAGTACTTC. Protein sequence: CASRGEAQYF.

The chain recombines TRBV7-9 with TRBJ2-5, with D unclear. The J call may be in error: the DNA end matches TRBJ2-7 better. Per germline, CDR1 SEHNR and CDR2 FQNEAQ (reference sequence). The CDR3 contains 12 residues. For the CDR3, the DNA is TGTGCCAGCAGCTCGATGGTGCACGAGCAGTACTTC. Amino acids: CASSSMVHEQYF.

The V and J genes are TRBV7-8 and TRBJ1-5; 7 nucleotides align to TRBD1. The CDR3 runs to 17 residues. Per the germline V gene, CDR1 is SGHVS and CDR2 is FQNEAQ. V shed 5 bases, J shed 1 base, and the junction held 11 bases outside the gene matches. In DNA form, the CDR3 reads TGTGCCAGCAGCCAGCGACCGGGACAGCAAAGCAATCAGCCCCAGCATTTT. As protein: CASSQRPGQQSNQPQHF.

J is TRBJ2-2 and V is TRBV7-9, with 8 bases fitting TRBD1. Trimming cost V 5 bases and J 9 bases; bases outside gene matches: 5. The CDR3 runs to 13 residues. Germline assignment: CDR1 SEHNR and CDR2 FQNEAQ (reference sequence). CDR3 bases: TGTGCCAGCAGCCCGGACAGGGATTGGGAGCTGTTTTTT. Translated: CASSPDRDWELFF.

The rearrangement joins TRBV19 to TRBJ2-1, with D maybe TRBD1 (6 bases). V was clipped by 2 bases and J by 9 bases, with 17 bases between them. The germline CDR1 and CDR2 sequences are LNHDA and SQIVND (reference sequence). This CDR3 contains 15 residues. The CDR3 nucleotides read TGTGCCAGTAGTATAAGGCCAGGGGTTAGCATTGAGCAGTTCTTC. Its protein product is CASSIRPGVSIEQFF.

The V and J genes are TRBV5-4 and TRBJ2-7, with 7 bases fitting TRBD1. This CDR3 is built from 14 residues. Losses at the gene ends were 4 bases for V and 4 bases for J; bases not matched to a gene: 8. Germline CDR1 reads SGHNT; CDR2 reads YYREEE (reference sequence). CDR3 protein: CASSTERDSYEQYF. The DNA of the CDR3 is TGTGCCAGCAGCACCGAAAGGGACAGTTACGAGCAGTACTTC.

As concerns this clone: The same CDR3 also results from other DNA sequences found in this sample. This chain links TRBV5-1 with TRBJ2-5; tentatively, D is TRBD1 (6 bases). There are 14 residues in the CDR3. CDR1 and CDR2 from the germline V gene are SGHRS and YFSETQ. V was clipped by 0 bases and J by 4 bases, with 10 bases between them. CDR3: CASSLGQGRETQYF. Here the CDR3 DNA reads TGCGCCAGCAGCTTGGGGCAGGGGCGAGAGACCCAGTACTTC. The whole variable domain, remainder taken from reference TRBV5-1 and TRBJ2-5, is KAGVTQTPRYLIKTRGQQVTLSCSPISGHRSVSWYQQTPGQGLQFLFEYFSETQRNKGNFPGRFSGRQFSNSRSEMNVSTLELGDSALYLCASSLGQGRETQYFGPGTRLLVL.